The rows below give T cell receptor beta chains drawn from one sample of a study of T-cell memory formation after mild COVID-19. TCRdb reanalysed the 5' RACE reads using MiXCR and keeps one entry per CDR3 protein. The repertoire includes around 530,000 distinct CDR3 sequences, approximately 21% of them detected once, and about 8.2% sits in the top ten. The source material was PBMCs or a T cell subset sorted from them (not recorded which). The receptors were gathered from an adult woman who had mild COVID-19 (a few samples of this study predate the infection). Cell type and time point are not known. The CDR3 runs from the conserved cysteine through the conserved F or W. The D gene is left open where the match is weak. Size is omitted from some rows. Given values are once, few, many or a class for expanded clones.

cdr3_length | d_call | clone_size | j_call | v_call | cdr3_nt | cdr3_aa
14 | . | few | TRBJ1-1 | TRBV30 | TGTGCCTGGGTGATAGAGACAGGGAACACTGAAGCTTTCTTT | CAWVIETGNTEAFF
10 | . | . | TRBJ2-1 | TRBV20-1 | TGCAGTGCGCACCCTGTTCGGCAGTTCTTC | CSAHPVRQFF
14 | TRBD1 | . | TRBJ1-2 | TRBV27 | TGTGCCAGCAGTTCGGGACAGGGGGGACTATTCTACACCTTC | CASSSGQGGLFYTF
17 | . | . | TRBJ2-4 | TRBV11-1 | TGTGCCAGCCAAAGGGGGATCGGCAGACTAGCCAAAAACATTCAGTACTTC | CASQRGIGRLAKNIQYF
19 | TRBD1 | many | TRBJ1-1 | TRBV4-1 | TGCGCCAGCAGCCACGTTTCGACAGGGGGCTTGGGAATGAACACTGAAGCTTTCTTT | CASSHVSTGGLGMNTEAFF
15 | . | . | TRBJ2-5 | TRBV3-1 | TGTGCCAGCAGCCAAGAAGACGGAAGACAAGAGACCCAGTACTTC | CASSQEDGRQETQYF
14 | TRBD1 | few | TRBJ2-3 | TRBV11-3 | TGTGCCAGCAGCTTACGGGACAGTCCAGATACGCAGTATTTT | CASSLRDSPDTQYF
15 | . | many | TRBJ2-1 | TRBV7-3 | TGTGCCAGCAGCTTAACTGAACTCAATTACAATGAGCAGTTCTTC | CASSLTELNYNEQFF
13 | . | . | TRBJ1-1 | TRBV12-3/TRBV12-4 | TGTGCCAGCACCATAGGGGGACCGGAGCAAGCTTTCTTT | CASTIGGPEQAFF
18 | . | . | TRBJ2-1 | TRBV2 | TGTGCCAGCAGTGACGTGGGGGGCGGAAGGGCATCCTACAATGAGCAGTTCTTC | CASSDVGGGRASYNEQFF
18 | TRBD1 | few | TRBJ2-3 | TRBV15 | TGTGCCACCAGCAGATATGGGACAGGGGCCCTGGTAACAGATACGCAGTATTTT | CATSRYGTGALVTDTQYF
14 | . | few | TRBJ1-3 | TRBV9 | TGTGCCAGCAGCGTAGGGGGGACTGGAAACACCATATATTTT | CASSVGGTGNTIYF
16 | TRBD2 | . | TRBJ2-1 | TRBV9 | TGTGCCAGCAGCGTAGTCGGACTAGCGGCAATCAATGAGCAGTTCTTC | CASSVVGLAAINEQFF
17 | TRBD2 | . | TRBJ2-1 | TRBV20-1 | TGCAGTGCTAGGCTTAGCGGGAGGGGTATTATCATCAATGAGCAGTTCTTC | CSARLSGRGIIINEQFF
14 | . | few | TRBJ1-2 | TRBV5-6 | TGTGCCAGCAGCTTGGAGGGGGTCGGCTATGGCTACACCTTC | CASSLEGVGYGYTF
14 | . | few | TRBJ1-2 | TRBV20-1 | TGCAGTGCTAGCCCCGGCAGGGTGGGCTATGGCTACACCTTC | CSASPGRVGYGYTF
17 | TRBD1 | few | TRBJ1-1 | TRBV27 | TGTGCCAGCAGTCCCCTTTCCCTCGGACAGGTCTTTTCTGAAGCTTTCTTT | CASSPLSLGQVFSEAFF
16 | TRBD2 | few | TRBJ2-1 | TRBV20-1 | TGCAGTGCTAGAGATCCTAAGCGGGGGGGCTCGGATGAGCAGTTCTTC | CSARDPKRGGSDEQFF
11 | . | . | TRBJ2-3 | TRBV29-1 | TGCAGCGTTGGCGGCGAGGCTACGCAGTATTTT | CSVGGEATQYF
14 | . | many | TRBJ2-7 | TRBV12-3/TRBV12-4 | TGTGCCAGCAGTTTGGCGTCAGGGGTCCACGAGCAGTACTTC | CASSLASGVHEQYF
14 | . | few | TRBJ2-2 | TRBV5-6 | TGTGCCAGCAGCCGCGAAAGGCTAGACGGGGAGCTGTTTTTT | CASSRERLDGELFF
15 | . | few | TRBJ1-1 | TRBV5-1 | TGCGCCAGCAGCACGACCCTACAGGGCAACACTGAAGCTTTCTTT | CASSTTLQGNTEAFF
18 | . | . | TRBJ2-6 | TRBV7-2 | TGTGCCAGCAGCTTAGGGCTATCCGGAGTATTTGGGGCCAACGTCCTGACTTTC | CASSLGLSGVFGANVLTF
14 | . | few | TRBJ2-1 | TRBV7-3 | TGTGCCAGCAGCCCCAGGGGAAGCTCCTATGAGCAGTTCTTC | CASSPRGSSYEQFF
14 | . | . | TRBJ2-7 | TRBV7-6 | TGTGCCAGCAGCCTGACTAGTCTAGTCCACGAGCAGTACTTC | CASSLTSLVHEQYF
16 | . | few | TRBJ2-7 | TRBV14 | TGTGCCAGCAGCCAAGAGCTCCTCCGGAGTTGGTACGAGCAGTACTTC | CASSQELLRSWYEQYF
15 | . | few | TRBJ1-5 | TRBV5-1 | TGCGCCAGCAGCTTGGGAGACCAGGGTGGACAGCCCCAGCATTTT | CASSLGDQGGQPQHF
17 | . | many | TRBJ2-3 | TRBV4-1 | TGCGCCAGCAGCCAAGATGGGGCGGGGCCCGGGTCAGATACGCAGTATTTT | CASSQDGAGPGSDTQYF